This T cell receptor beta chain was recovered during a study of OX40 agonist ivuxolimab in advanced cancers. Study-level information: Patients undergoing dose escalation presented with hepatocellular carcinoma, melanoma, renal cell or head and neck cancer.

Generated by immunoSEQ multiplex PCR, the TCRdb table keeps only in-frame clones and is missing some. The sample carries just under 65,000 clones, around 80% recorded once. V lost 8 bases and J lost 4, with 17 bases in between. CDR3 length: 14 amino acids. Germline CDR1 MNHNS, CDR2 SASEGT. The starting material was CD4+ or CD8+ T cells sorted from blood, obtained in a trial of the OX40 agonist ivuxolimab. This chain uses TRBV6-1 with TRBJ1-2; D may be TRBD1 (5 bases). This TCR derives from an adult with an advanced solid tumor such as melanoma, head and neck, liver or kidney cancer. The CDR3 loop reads CASSSAGTGYGYTF. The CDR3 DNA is TGTGCCAGCTCGTCCGCGGGGACGGGCTATGGCTACACCTTC.